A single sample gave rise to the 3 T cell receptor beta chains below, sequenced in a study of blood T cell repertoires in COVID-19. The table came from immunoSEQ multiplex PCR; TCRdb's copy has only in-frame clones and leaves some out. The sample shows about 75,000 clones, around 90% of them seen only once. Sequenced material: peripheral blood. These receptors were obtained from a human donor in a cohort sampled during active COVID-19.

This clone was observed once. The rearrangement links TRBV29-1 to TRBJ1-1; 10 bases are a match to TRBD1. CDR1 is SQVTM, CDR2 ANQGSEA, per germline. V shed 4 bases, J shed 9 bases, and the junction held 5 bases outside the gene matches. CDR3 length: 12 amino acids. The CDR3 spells CSVAVTGGKAFF. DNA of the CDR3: TGCAGCGTTGCCGTGACAGGGGGCAAAGCTTTCTTT. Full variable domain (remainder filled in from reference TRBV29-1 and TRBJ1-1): SAVISQKPSRDICQRGTSLTIQCQVDSQVTMMFWYRQQPGQSLTLIATANQGSEATYESGFVIDKFPISRPNLTFSTLTVSNMSPEDSSIYLCSVAVTGGKAFFGQGTRLTVV.

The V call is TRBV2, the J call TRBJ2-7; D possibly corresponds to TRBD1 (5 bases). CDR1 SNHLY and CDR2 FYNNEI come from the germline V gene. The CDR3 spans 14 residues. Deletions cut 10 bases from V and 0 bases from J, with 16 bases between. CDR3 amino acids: CATLRPGLSYEQYF. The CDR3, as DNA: TGTGCCACCCTAAGGCCAGGGCTCTCCTACGAGCAGTACTTC.

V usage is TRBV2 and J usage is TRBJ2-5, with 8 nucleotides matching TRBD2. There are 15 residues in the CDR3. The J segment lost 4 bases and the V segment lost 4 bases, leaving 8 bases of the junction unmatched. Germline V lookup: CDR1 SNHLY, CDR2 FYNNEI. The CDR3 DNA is TGTGCCAGCAGTGGAGCGGGAGAGCCTCGAGAGACCCAGTACTTC. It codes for CASSGAGEPRETQYF.